The 17 T cell receptor beta chains given below trace back to one sample, sequenced in a study of blood T cell repertoires in COVID-19. Libraries were prepared by immunoSEQ multiplex PCR; TCRdb keeps only in-frame clonotypes and omits some of them. The sample has about 250,000 clones; nearly 90% are singletons. Source material: peripheral blood. All receptors come from a woman aged 55-75 years with COVID-19, enrolled during active disease.

This chain links TRBV7-8 with TRBJ2-7; 8 bases fit TRBD1. V lost 5 bases, J lost 2 bases, and 8 bases stayed unmatched. This CDR3 region has 15 residues. The V gene's germline CDR1 is SGHVS and CDR2 FQNEAQ. Written as DNA, the CDR3 is TGTGCCAGCAGCCCCCACAGGGGGTCTCCCTACGAGCAGTACTTC. Translated: CASSPHRGSPYEQYF.

CDR3: CASSSRTASTDTQYF. In DNA form, the CDR3 reads TGTGCCAGCAGCTCAAGGACAGCTAGCACAGATACGCAGTATTTT. V and J are TRBV5-4 and TRBJ2-3; TRBD1 might be the D (6 bases). V gave up 3 bases and J gave up 0 bases, with 11 bases separating them. CDR3 length: 15 amino acids. Germline values: CDR1 SGHNT, CDR2 YYREEE (reference sequence). Full variable domain (remainder filled in from reference TRBV5-4 and TRBJ2-3): ETGVTQSPTHLIKTRGQQVTLRCSSQSGHNTVSWYQQALGQGPQFIFQYYREEENGRGNFPPRFSGLQFPNYSSELNVNALELDDSALYLCASSSRTASTDTQYFGPGTRLTVL.

The rearrangement joins TRBV3-1 (or the pseudogene TRBV3-2) to TRBJ2-7; a weak D match, TRBD1 (6 bases). Trimming removed 0 bases from V and 1 base from J, with 10 bases in between. The CDR3 runs to 15 residues. Germline V gene sequence: CDR1 LGHDT, CDR2 YNNKEL (reference sequence). The CDR3 sequence: CASSQDGQGSYEQYF. In DNA form, the CDR3 reads TGTGCCAGCAGCCAAGATGGGCAGGGGTCCTACGAGCAGTACTTC.

The chain joins TRBV6-1 to TRBJ1-2; tentative D call: TRBD1 (5 bases). The CDR3 has 14 residues. In germline, CDR1 is MNHNS, CDR2 SASEGT. Trimming left V 1 base short and J 4 bases short, with 10 bases between. The DNA for the CDR3 is TGTGCCAGCAGTGAAGTTCGGGGGAGCTATGGCTACACCTTC. Amino acids: CASSEVRGSYGYTF.

This sequence joins TRBV7-2 and TRBJ1-5; TRBD1 might be the D (6 bases). Per germline, CDR1 SGHTA and CDR2 FQGNSA. The CDR3 extends over 14 amino acids. The V gene lost 5 bases and the J gene lost 4 bases, with 12 bases spanning the gap. The CDR3 coding sequence is TGTGCCAGCAGCACTCGACAGGTAAATCAGCCCCAGCATTTT. Residues: CASSTRQVNQPQHF.

V usage is TRBV5-1 and J usage is TRBJ1-1; 8 nucleotides align to TRBD1. J lost 4 bases, V lost 0 bases, and 8 bases had no gene match. The CDR3 runs to 16 residues. CDR1 SGHRS and CDR2 YFSETQ come from the germline V gene. This CDR3 reads CASSLAQDREVTEAFF. The CDR3 nucleotides read TGCGCCAGCAGCTTGGCCCAGGACAGGGAGGTCACTGAAGCTTTCTTT.

The chain joins TRBV15 to TRBJ1-6, with D possibly matching TRBD1 (6 bases). The germline CDR1 and CDR2 sequences are LNHNV and YYDKDF (reference sequence). The CDR3 sequence is 18 residues long. V lost 0 bases to trimming and J lost 9 bases, with 21 bases between them. This chain's CDR3 is CATSRDRGTGLRPSPLHF. CDR3 nucleotides: TGTGCCACCAGCAGAGACAGGGGTACCGGTTTGCGTCCTTCACCCCTCCACTTT.

The V gene is TRBV9, the J gene TRBJ2-4; D is possibly TRBD1 (7 bases). The V gene's germline CDR1 is SGDLS and CDR2 YYNGEE. The CDR3 contains 14 residues. Trimming stripped 0 bases from V and 8 bases from J, with 12 bases between. The CDR3 nucleotides read TGTGCCAGCAGCGTAGATGGAGGGGGCGACATTCAGTACTTC. Translated: CASSVDGGGDIQYF.

This sequence joins TRBV3-1 (or the pseudogene TRBV3-2) and TRBJ1-2; a possible D gene is TRBD1 (5 bases). V was shortened by 0 bases and J by 2 bases, with 28 bases between the two germline ends. The germline gives CDR1 LGHDT, CDR2 YNNKEL (reference sequence). CDR3 length: 21 amino acids. CDR3 coding DNA: TGTGCCAGCAGCCAAGAAACAATCAACCCCCGAAGGGGTCCAAAAAACTATGGCTACACCTTC. It is translated as CASSQETINPRRGPKNYGYTF.

In DNA form, the CDR3 reads TGTGCCAGCAGCTTCGCAGGGCTTGGCGAGCAGTACTTC. Encoded protein: CASSFAGLGEQYF. This rearrangement joins TRBV7-2 to TRBJ2-7, with D perhaps TRBD1 (5 bases). CDR1 SGHTA and CDR2 FQGNSA come from the germline V gene. The CDR3 has 13 residues. The ends were cut back, 3 bases at V and 6 bases at J, with 12 bases in the middle.

The rearrangement uses TRBV7-2 and TRBJ1-6, with 9 bases lining up with TRBD1. CDR1 and CDR2 (germline): SGHTA, FQGNSA. V was pared by 4 bases and J by 3 bases, with 1 base of the junction left unmatched. There are 15 residues in the CDR3. The CDR3 is CASSSTGGYNSPLHF. The CDR3 DNA sequence: TGTGCCAGCAGCTCGACAGGGGGCTATAATTCACCCCTCCACTTT.

The chain has TRBV2 and TRBJ2-1; 10 bases are a match to TRBD2. The germline V gene has CDR1 SNHLY and CDR2 FYNNEI. V shed 6 bases and J 4 bases; nucleotides not matched to a gene: 6. This CDR3 is built from 15 residues. CDR3 sequence (DNA): TGTGCCAGCAGCCAAGGACTAGCGGCTTACAATGAGCAGTTCTTC. Protein product: CASSQGLAAYNEQFF.

The J gene is TRBJ2-3, the V gene TRBV7-2; 9 bases map to TRBD2. V was pared by 3 bases and J by 2 bases, with 9 bases of the junction left unmatched. This CDR3 comprises 17 residues. CDR1 is SGHTA, CDR2 FQGNSA, per germline. CDR3 protein: CASSLYLAGLNTDTQYF. CDR3 nucleotides: TGTGCCAGCAGCTTGTACCTAGCGGGGCTGAACACAGATACGCAGTATTTT.

This chain connects TRBV29-1 to TRBJ1-1; D possibly corresponds to TRBD1 (5 bases). The germline gives CDR1 SQVTM, CDR2 ANQGSEA. The CDR3 has 13 residues. The germline V and J ends were trimmed by 4 bases and 0 bases, with 9 bases remaining between them. CDR3 bases: TGCAGCGTTGCAGGGTCGGTGAACACTGAAGCTTTCTTT. Translation: CSVAGSVNTEAFF.

The chain uses TRBV4-1 and TRBJ1-2; a possible D gene is TRBD1 (6 bases). The CDR3 covers 16 residues. Trimming pared 5 bases from V and 1 base from J, leaving 17 bases between. Germline CDR1 MGHRA, CDR2 YSYEKL. The CDR3, as DNA: TGCGCCAGCAGCACCCCCGACAGGATACTTAACTATGGCTACACCTTC. Its translation is CASSTPDRILNYGYTF.

The chain joins TRBV18 to TRBJ2-5; the match to TRBD1 covers 11 bases. Per the germline V gene, CDR1 is KGHSH and CDR2 is LQKENI. Germline trimming cut 4 bases from V and 1 base from J; bases unmatched to any gene: 2. The CDR3 contains 15 residues. CDR3 loop: CASSRDRGTQETQYF. CDR3 coding DNA: TGTGCCAGCTCACGGGACAGGGGGACCCAAGAGACCCAGTACTTC. The complete variable domain, with remaining parts taken from reference TRBV18 and TRBJ2-5, reads NAGVMQNPRHLVRRRGQEARLRCSPMKGHSHVYWYRQLPEEGLKFMVYLQKENIIDESGMPKERFSAEFPKEGPSILRIQQVVRGDSAAYFCASSRDRGTQETQYFGPGTRLLVL.

This chain uses TRBV30 with TRBJ1-6, with D possibly matching TRBD1 (5 bases). Germline V gives CDR1 GTSNPN, CDR2 SVGIG (reference sequence). CDR3 length: 17 residues. V dropped 1 base and J dropped 0 bases, with 13 bases sitting between them. CDR3 sequence: CAWSATVFGSYNSPLHF. CDR3 bases: TGTGCCTGGAGTGCGACAGTTTTTGGCTCCTATAATTCACCCCTCCACTTT.